This T cell receptor beta chain was observed in a study of CD4+ T cells in melanoma. Study-level points and caveats: Neoantigen-specific CD4+ T cells in melanoma reportedly had diverse differentiation states.

As to this clone: Its antigen is undetermined.

Clones were read by immunoSEQ multiplex PCR, and TCRdb kept only the in-frame ones, dropping some. The sample consists of 20,000 to 25,000 clones, roughly 80% of them appearing once. Germline values: CDR1 SGHDT, CDR2 YYEEEE. The CDR3 contains 15 residues. J was trimmed by 10 bases and V by 5 bases; bases with no gene match: 11. V gene TRBV5-6 combines with J gene TRBJ1-6; TRBD1 matches 8 bases. This receptor was identified in a human donor with melanoma. The material sequenced was cells from a culture (not recorded whether cultured in vitro). The CDR3 region is CASRKETGGGSPLHF. DNA for the CDR3: TGTGCCAGCAGAAAAGAAACAGGGGGAGGGTCACCCCTCCACTTT.